The TCR beta chain under discussion was sequenced for a study of post-analysis software for immune sequencing data. General study results and limits: Relative to controls, patients had roughly five TRBV segments at higher frequency, with TRBV5-6, TRBV5-1 and TRBV20-1 among these. Strong co-clustering by F measure was evident for samples that had been prepared in the same batch. Controls' normalized Chao1 diversity significantly exceeded that of multiple sclerosis patients.

This clonotype was recorded a few times. Its antigen is not identified. The ends lost 6 bases at V and 6 bases at J; junction bases unmatched: 10. CDR3 length: 15 amino acids. Unique-molecular-identifier-tagged TCR beta cDNA libraries were used. T cells, about 0.85 to 11 million of them, yielded approximately 530,000 cDNA molecules. TCRdb re-analysed the PCR reads in MiXCR, keeping a single row per CDR3 protein. The sample lists about 540,000 distinct CDR3 sequences, around 36% occurring once. Sequenced material: blood. The receptor was derived from a girl aged 2-17 years with multiple sclerosis. The chain combines TRBV12-3 or TRBV12-4 with TRBJ2-1; 8 bases are a match to TRBD2. CDR3 amino acids: CASSRGGGGTNEQFF. CDR3 coding DNA: TGTGCCAGCAGCCGCGGCGGCGGGGGGACCAATGAGCAGTTCTTC.